The clone carrying this TCR beta chain has only a few counts. The data derive from a study of blood T cells in healthy people across ages. Germline CDR1 is LGHNA and CDR2 is YNFKEQ. Trimming cost V 8 bases and J 5 bases, with 12 bases left between them. The CDR3 consists of 12 residues. Using a J-beta primer mix together with a sample-barcoded 5' primer, a second PCR was run for about 6 to 12 cycles. TCRdb processed the 5' RACE reads anew with MiXCR; each CDR3 protein has one entry. The repertoire holds about 1,600,000 distinct CDR3 sequences, with 42% as singletons. The chain recombines TRBV4-2 with TRBJ1-1, with a tentative D call TRBD1 (5 bases). The source material was blood. The receptor's source is a woman aged 18-29 years in good health. DNA for the CDR3: TGTGCCAGCCGGCGGGGGGAGACTGAAGCTTTCTTT. Its protein is CASRRGETEAFF.